A selection of T cell receptor beta chains follows, all from one sample in a study of a mutant IDH1 vaccine in newly diagnosed glioma. Repertoires were generated with immunoSEQ multiplex PCR, while TCRdb's copy carries only in-frame clones and drops some. The sample contains about 88,000 clones, roughly four fifths of which appear only once. Sequencing used PBMCs, obtained from a glioma patient treated with radiotherapy, temozolomide or both. The receptors stem from a man aged 40-49 years with glioma. Some clones in this sample may be carry-over from other donors' samples. Each CDR3 is given with its conserved first and last residue. D genes are given only for firm matches. Not every row has a clone size; where given, it reads once, few, many or a size class.

>-|TRBJ2-7|TRBD1|TRBV29-1
CSVAPGQDYEQYF
TGCAGCGTAGCGCCTGGACAGGACTACGAGCAGTACTTC
>-|TRBJ2-7|-|TRBV19
CASSPPGGLARVEQYF
TGTGCCAGTAGTCCACCCGGGGGCCTAGCTCGGGTCGAGCAGTACTTC
>-|TRBJ2-7|TRBD2|TRBV7-8
CASSPQPGLVPYEQYF
TGTGCCAGCAGCCCCCAGCCGGGACTAGTACCCTACGAGCAGTACTTC
>-|TRBJ1-6|-|TRBV7-2
CASSLNNSPLHF
TGTGCCAGCAGCTTAAACAATTCACCCCTCCACTTT
>medium-sized|TRBJ1-5|-|TRBV2
CASSSEGGGQPQHF
TGTGCCAGCAGTTCTGAGGGAGGGGGTCAGCCCCAGCATTTT
>-|TRBJ1-4|-|TRBV7-9
CASRPERWLLGEKLFF
TGTGCCAGCAGACCAGAACGGTGGCTTTTGGGGGAAAAACTGTTTTTT
>-|TRBJ2-7|TRBD1|TRBV7-6
CASSLEGASSYEQYF
TGTGCCAGCAGCCTAGAGGGGGCTAGTTCCTACGAGCAGTACTTC
>-|TRBJ2-5|-|TRBV6-5
CASSPPRGAQETQYF
TGTGCCAGCAGTCCCCCCAGGGGCGCCCAAGAGACCCAGTACTTC
>once|TRBJ1-2|-|TRBV6-6
CASSWTRNGEDYGYTF
TGTGCCAGCAGTTGGACACGGAATGGAGAGGACTATGGCTACACCTTC
>-|TRBJ1-2|-|TRBV7-9
CASQGRLYGYTF
TGTGCCAGCCAGGGACGGCTCTATGGCTACACCTTC
>-|TRBJ1-4|-|TRBV30
CAWGGGPEKLFF
TGTGCCTGGGGGGGCGGGCCCGAAAAACTGTTTTTT
>-|TRBJ2-3|TRBD2|TRBV30
CAWTGGAWDTQYF
TGTGCCTGGACCGGGGGGGCTTGGGATACGCAGTATTTT
>once|TRBJ2-1|-|TRBV18
CASSPDTVGEQFF
TGTGCCAGCTCACCCGACACGGTAGGTGAGCAGTTCTTC
>-|TRBJ2-7|TRBD1|TRBV19
CASSAPGQGSEQYF
TGTGCCAGTAGTGCACCGGGACAGGGATCCGAGCAGTACTTC
>-|TRBJ1-3|-|TRBV5-1
CASSPGGSGNTIYF
TGCGCCAGCAGCCCGGGGGGCTCTGGAAACACCATATATTTT
>-|TRBJ2-7|-|TRBV6-6
CASIGSGEVLSYEQYF
TGTGCCAGCATTGGGAGTGGGGAAGTACTCTCCTACGAGCAGTACTTC
>-|TRBJ2-6|-|TRBV5-4
CASRDAGFGANVLTF
TGTGCCAGCAGGGACGCAGGGTTTGGGGCCAACGTCCTGACTTTC
>-|TRBJ2-7|TRBD1|TRBV2
CASSDTMTGGIYEQYF
TGTGCCAGCAGTGATACCATGACAGGGGGCATCTACGAGCAGTACTTC
>-|TRBJ2-6|-|TRBV12-5
CASGFSRTDTGANVLTF
TGTGCTAGTGGTTTCTCGAGGACAGACACTGGGGCCAACGTCCTGACTTTC
>-|TRBJ2-3|-|TRBV29-1
CSVGPPGDTQYF
TGCAGCGTGGGACCTCCTGGGGATACGCAGTATTTT
>-|TRBJ2-5|-|TRBV7-8
CASSLSAGFQETQYF
TGTGCCAGCAGCTTATCGGCGGGGTTCCAAGAGACCCAGTACTTC
>few|TRBJ1-4|-|TRBV14
CASSQEGTPRLFF
TGTGCCAGCAGCCAAGAAGGGACACCCAGACTGTTTTTT
>-|TRBJ1-1|-|TRBV10-3
CAISVNRVNTEAFF
TGTGCCATCAGTGTGAACAGGGTGAACACTGAAGCTTTCTTT
>-|TRBJ1-5|-|TRBV27
CASSQGWSNQPQHF
TGTGCCAGCAGTCAGGGGTGGAGCAATCAGCCCCAGCATTTT
>-|TRBJ2-2|-|TRBV7-9
CASSQYTGELFF
TGTGCCAGCAGCCAGTACACCGGGGAGCTGTTTTTT
>once|TRBJ1-4|TRBD1|TRBV7-8
CASSLGISGTANEKLFF
TGTGCCAGCAGCTTAGGCATATCCGGGACAGCAAATGAAAAACTGTTTTTT
>-|TRBJ2-3|TRBD2|TRBV9
CASSTLAGGITDTQYF
TGTGCCAGCAGCACCTTAGCGGGGGGCATCACAGATACGCAGTATTTT